Given below is one TCR beta chain in context. Its antigen specificity is not known. No base qualities exist here, and no much larger clone lies one base off it. The sample is drawn from a study of blood T cell repertoires in COVID-19 (dated by TCRdb to the early 2020s). Background on the whole study: Samples from collaborators originated in the United States, Italy and Spain and spanned both the acute and convalescent phases of COVID-19. The prospective study material was composed of cDNA or gDNA derived from T cells, B-cell-depleted T cells, or PBMCs. Deeply sampled blood TCRbeta repertoires from subjects exposed to, actively infected with, or recovered from COVID-19 were included in the dataset. The repertoires were made available in a free public database intended to serve as a resource for research on the immune response to SARS-CoV-2. Samples were obtained from the ongoing ImmuneRACE study (first 160 participants) and from 1,254 subjects provided by 6 global collaborators. A de-identified subject ID, COVID-19 status, age in years and sex were almost always included in the sample metadata. Where available, HLA class I and class II types were obtained from metadata supplied by the sample provider rather than from assay-based typing.

The collaborating institutions used their own protocols to collect whole blood in K2EDTA tubes. For TCRbeta analysis, collaborators shipped samples as frozen whole blood, isolated PBMCs, or DNA extracted from either of those sample types. Study-wide findings and limitations: The quantity of clinical and demographic metadata differed by source and by participant and was supplied without curation.

TCRbeta CDR3 regions were amplified from genomic DNA using the immunoSEQ Assay, a bias-controlled multiplex PCR. The paper's processing steps were these. Nucleated cell counts per sample were estimated from amplification of reference gene primers within the assay. To quantify the absolute abundance of each unique TCRbeta CDR3 rearrangement, sequence reads were collapsed and filtered. Productive Simpson clonality was computed per sample as the square root of Simpson's diversity index over productive rearrangements. Entries here come from immuneACCESS through TCRdb and include only in-frame sequences with V and J called. Some clones fail to appear in such tables; in the studies checked, an unresolved V gene covers under half of the shortfall, and the cause of the remainder is unknown. D and trimming come from the DNA, and the V and J calls and clone size come from that table. The sample profile shows roughly 68,000 clones; roughly 87% of them were found once. 4.5% to 5% of the sample lies in the top ten.

The TCR comes from a woman aged 50 to 60 with active COVID-19. The sample consisted of peripheral blood.

The sequenced DNA is TGTGCCAGCAGCTTAGAAGACAGGGGTACCGGGGAGCTGTTTTTT. Translated, it gives CASSLEDRGTGELFF. Recombination linked TRBV7-8 to TRBJ2-2; TRBD1 agrees with 8 junctional bases. In the germline V gene, CDR1 corresponds to SGHVS and CDR2 to FQNEAQ. The cysteine opens and the phenylalanine closes a CDR3 of 15 amino acids. The read is trimmed to its CDR3 DNA, 45 bases read in frame from base 1. Trimming removed 1 base from V and 5 bases from J; the gene matches leave 3 bases unexplained. The full variable domain, completed from the reference TRBV7-8 and TRBJ2-2 proteins outside the CDR3, reads GAGVSQSPRYKVAKRGQDVALRCDPISGHVSLFWYQQALGQGPEFLTYFQNEAQLDKSGLPSDRFFAERPEGSVSTLKIQRTQQEDSAVYLCASSLEDRGTGELFFGEGSRLTVL.